The rows below give T cell receptor beta chains drawn from one sample of a study of T cell changes during pregnancy in multiple sclerosis. Libraries were prepared by immunoSEQ multiplex PCR; TCRdb keeps only in-frame clonotypes and omits some of them. The sample lists 49,000 or so clones; roughly nine tenths were seen once. The sequencing used CD4+ T cells from peripheral blood mononuclear cells, collected in the second trimester of pregnancy. These receptors all stem from a female donor in good health, enrolled as a control in a pregnancy study. Both conserved end residues are part of each CDR3. D genes are given only for firm matches. Expanded clones get a size class; other rows say once, few or many, or leave the size out.

cdr3_aa cdr3_nt j_call v_call clone_size cdr3_length d_call
CASRGQGGETQYF TGTGCCAGCAGGGGACAGGGCGGGGAGACCCAGTACTTC TRBJ2-5 TRBV27 - 13 TRBD1
CASSMNGNTGELFF TGTGCCAGTAGTATGAACGGGAACACCGGGGAGCTGTTTTTT TRBJ2-2 TRBV19 - 14 -
CASSIDRVSDEQYF TGTGCCAGCAGCATTGACAGGGTTTCGGACGAGCAGTACTTC TRBJ2-7 TRBV7-2 - 14 TRBD1
CASSLAPGSNYGYTF TGTGCCAGCAGCTTAGCTCCAGGTTCCAACTATGGCTACACCTTC TRBJ1-2 TRBV7-6 - 15 -
CASQGQRQDTQYF TGTGCCAGTCAGGGTCAAAGACAAGATACGCAGTATTTT TRBJ2-3 TRBV6-1 - 13 -
CASSLLSTSGADTQYF TGTGCCAGCAGCCTCCTATCGACTAGCGGAGCAGATACGCAGTATTTT TRBJ2-3 TRBV4-2 - 16 TRBD2
CASSGQGYEQYF TGTGCCAGCAGCGGACAGGGCTACGAGCAGTACTTC TRBJ2-7 TRBV11-3 - 12 TRBD1
CASSNDRARTGNTIYF TGTGCCAGCAGCAACGACAGGGCAAGGACTGGAAACACCATATATTTT TRBJ1-3 TRBV7-2 - 16 TRBD1
CASSVWRGGSQNNEQFF TGTGCCAGCAGCGTATGGCGGGGGGGCTCCCAGAACAATGAGCAGTTCTTC TRBJ2-1 TRBV9 once 17 TRBD2
CAWSPGVNYGYTF TGTGCCTGGAGCCCGGGGGTGAACTATGGCTACACCTTC TRBJ1-2 TRBV30 once 13 -
CSVAELAGDNYEQYF TGCAGCGTCGCGGAGCTAGCGGGGGATAACTACGAGCAGTACTTC TRBJ2-7 TRBV29-1 - 15 TRBD2
CASIAGSSGNTIYF TGTGCCAGCATAGCCGGGAGCTCTGGAAACACCATATATTTT TRBJ1-3 TRBV6-1 - 14 -
CASSPIDRGNQPQHF TGTGCCAGCTCACCGATCGACAGGGGCAATCAGCCCCAGCATTTT TRBJ1-5 TRBV18 - 15 TRBD1
CASSLDTYNEQFF TGCGCCAGCAGCTTGGACACCTACAATGAGCAGTTCTTC TRBJ2-1 TRBV5-1 - 13 -
CASSQDHLAGSYGYTF TGCGCCAGCAGCCAAGATCACCTCGCGGGAAGCTATGGCTACACCTTC TRBJ1-2 TRBV4-1 - 16 -
CASSFMVSGGANEQFF TGTGCCAGCAGCTTCATGGTTAGCGGGGGGGCGAATGAGCAGTTCTTC TRBJ2-1 TRBV7-2 - 16 TRBD2
CASSSTGRNQPQHF TGTGCCAGCAGCTCGACAGGGAGGAATCAGCCCCAGCATTTT TRBJ1-5 TRBV7-3 - 14 TRBD1
CAVNPESQHF TGTGCCGTCAACCCCGAGTCCCAGCATTTT TRBJ1-5 TRBV11-1 - 10 -
CASSQDRSLTGTRSGANVLTF TGCGCCAGCAGCCAAGATCGCAGTTTGACAGGGACGCGCTCTGGGGCCAACGTCCTGACTTTC TRBJ2-6 TRBV4-1 - 21 TRBD1
CASSELGRGNEKLFF TGTGCCAGCAGTGAATTGGGCCGGGGTAATGAAAAACTGTTTTTT TRBJ1-4 TRBV2 - 15 -
CAWRYGGTANTEAFF TGTGCCTGGAGATATGGAGGGACGGCCAACACTGAAGCTTTCTTT TRBJ1-1 TRBV30 - 15 -
CASRVDADRYYGYTF TGTGCCAGCAGGGTCGATGCAGACAGATACTATGGCTACACCTTC TRBJ1-2 TRBV2 - 15 -
CASSLEGQSGELFF TGTGCCAGCAGCCTAGAGGGACAGTCCGGGGAGCTGTTTTTT TRBJ2-2 TRBV11-3 - 14 TRBD1
CASSDSGDRAGGYTF TGTGCCAGCAGTGACTCGGGGGACAGGGCTGGTGGCTACACCTTC TRBJ1-2 TRBV6-4 once 15 TRBD1
CASSRSDRAPEAFF TGCGCCAGCAGCCGGTCTGACAGGGCTCCTGAAGCTTTCTTT TRBJ1-1 TRBV4-1 - 14 TRBD1
CASSSLDRNNSPLHF TGTGCCAGCAGCTCCTTGGACAGAAATAATTCACCCCTCCACTTT TRBJ1-6 TRBV5-6 - 15 -
CASSFSSGGNNEQFF TGTGCCAGCAGCTTCAGTAGCGGGGGGAACAATGAGCAGTTCTTC TRBJ2-1 TRBV11-1 - 15 TRBD2
CASSLDRVREQYF TGCGCCAGCAGCCTGGACAGGGTCCGCGAGCAGTACTTC TRBJ2-7 TRBV5-1 - 13 TRBD1
CASSLDRGQETQYF TGCGCCAGCAGCCTGGACAGGGGACAAGAGACCCAGTACTTC TRBJ2-5 TRBV5-1 - 14 TRBD1
CAWGTETQYF TGTGCCTGGGGGACTGAGACCCAGTACTTC TRBJ2-5 TRBV30 once 10 -
CASSFNRGRGNTEAFF TGTGCCAGCAGCTTTAACAGGGGGCGCGGGAACACTGAAGCTTTCTTT TRBJ1-1 TRBV11-2 - 16 TRBD1
CASSERGILGNTIYF TGTGCCAGCAGTGAACGAGGGATTTTGGGAAACACCATATATTTT TRBJ1-3 TRBV2 - 15 -